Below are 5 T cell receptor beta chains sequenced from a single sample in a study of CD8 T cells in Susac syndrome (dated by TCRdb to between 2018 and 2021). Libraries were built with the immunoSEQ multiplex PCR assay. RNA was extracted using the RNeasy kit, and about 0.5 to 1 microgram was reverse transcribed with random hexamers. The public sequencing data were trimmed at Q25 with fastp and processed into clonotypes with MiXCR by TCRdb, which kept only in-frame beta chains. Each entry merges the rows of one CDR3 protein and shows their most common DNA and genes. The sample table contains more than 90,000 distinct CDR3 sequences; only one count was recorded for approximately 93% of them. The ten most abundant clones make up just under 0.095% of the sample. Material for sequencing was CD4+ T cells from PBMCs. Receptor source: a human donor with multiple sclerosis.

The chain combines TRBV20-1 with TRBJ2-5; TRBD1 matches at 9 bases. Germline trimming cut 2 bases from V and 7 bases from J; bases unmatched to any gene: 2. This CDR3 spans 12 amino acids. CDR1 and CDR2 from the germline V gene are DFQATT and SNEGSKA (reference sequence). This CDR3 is CSARRQGGTQYF. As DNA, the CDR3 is TGCAGTGCTAGAAGACAGGGGGGGACCCAGTACTTC.

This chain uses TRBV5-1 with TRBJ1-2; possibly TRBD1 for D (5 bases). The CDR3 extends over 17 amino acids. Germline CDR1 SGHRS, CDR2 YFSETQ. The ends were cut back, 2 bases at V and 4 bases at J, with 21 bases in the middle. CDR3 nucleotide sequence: TGCGCCAGCAGCTTCAAACGGGGACTCCCAGGGACCTATGGCTACACCTTC. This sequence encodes CASSFKRGLPGTYGYTF.

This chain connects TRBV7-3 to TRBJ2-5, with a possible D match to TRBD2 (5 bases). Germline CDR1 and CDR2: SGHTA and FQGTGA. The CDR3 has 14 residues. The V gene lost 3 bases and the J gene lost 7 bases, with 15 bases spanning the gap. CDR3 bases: TGTGCCAGCAGCTTTAATGAGGGCGAGGGGACCCAGTACTTC. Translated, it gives CASSFNEGEGTQYF.

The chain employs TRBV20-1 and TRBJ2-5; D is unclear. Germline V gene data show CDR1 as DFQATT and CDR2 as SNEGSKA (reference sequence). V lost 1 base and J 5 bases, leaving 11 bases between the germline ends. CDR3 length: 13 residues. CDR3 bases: TGCAGTGCTAGAGTAACACCCCGGGAGACCCAGTACTTC. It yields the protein CSARVTPRETQYF.

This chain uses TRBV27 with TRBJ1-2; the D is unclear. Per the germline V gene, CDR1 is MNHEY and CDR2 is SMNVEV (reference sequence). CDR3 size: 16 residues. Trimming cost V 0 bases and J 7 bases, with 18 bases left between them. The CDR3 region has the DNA TGTGCCAGCAGTTTATCGGTACAGAACTCAGGAGGTGGCTACACCTTC. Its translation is CASSLSVQNSGGGYTF.